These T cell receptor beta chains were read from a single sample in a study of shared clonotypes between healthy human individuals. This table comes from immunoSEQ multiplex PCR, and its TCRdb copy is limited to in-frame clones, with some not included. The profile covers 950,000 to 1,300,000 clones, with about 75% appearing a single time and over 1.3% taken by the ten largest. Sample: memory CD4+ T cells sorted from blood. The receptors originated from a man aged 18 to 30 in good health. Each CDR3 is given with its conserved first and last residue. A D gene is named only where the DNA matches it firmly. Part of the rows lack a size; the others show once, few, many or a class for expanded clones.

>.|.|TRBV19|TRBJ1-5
CASSSPSDVPGNQPQHF
TGTGCCAGTAGTTCCCCCTCTGACGTACCGGGCAATCAGCCCCAGCATTTT
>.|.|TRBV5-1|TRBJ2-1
CASSLETNYNEQFF
TGCGCCAGCAGCTTGGAGACCAACTACAATGAGCAGTTCTTC
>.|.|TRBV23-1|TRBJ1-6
CASSQQGNSYNSPLHF
TGCGCCAGCAGTCAACAGGGAAACTCCTATAATTCACCCCTCCACTTT
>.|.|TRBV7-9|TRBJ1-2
CASSLTDYGYTF
TGTGCCAGCAGCTTAACCGATTATGGCTACACCTTC
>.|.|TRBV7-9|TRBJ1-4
CASSLVSEKLFF
TGTGCCAGCAGCTTAGTATCGGAAAAACTGTTTTTT
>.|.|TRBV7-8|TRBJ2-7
CASSLAHTSYEQYF
TGTGCCAGCAGCTTAGCGCACACGTCCTACGAGCAGTACTTC
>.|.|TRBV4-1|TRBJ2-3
CASSQAERTDTQYF
TGCGCCAGCAGCCAAGCGGAACGCACAGATACGCAGTATTTT
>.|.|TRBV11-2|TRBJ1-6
CASSLGRFPYNSPLHF
TGTGCCAGCAGCTTAGGACGGTTCCCCTATAATTCACCCCTCCACTTT
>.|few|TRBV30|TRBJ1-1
CAWSVLGHPERSTEAFF
TGTGCCTGGAGTGTTTTGGGTCATCCAGAACGATCCACTGAAGCTTTCTTT
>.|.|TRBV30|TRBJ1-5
CAWSEVSGKAPQHF
TGTGCCTGGAGCGAAGTATCGGGGAAGGCGCCCCAGCATTTT
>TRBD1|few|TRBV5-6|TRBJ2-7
CASSLARGGGEQYF
TGTGCCAGCAGCTTGGCGAGAGGGGGCGGCGAGCAGTACTTC
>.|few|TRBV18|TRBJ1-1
CASSPWGEVNTEAFF
TGTGCCAGCTCACCTTGGGGGGAGGTTAACACTGAAGCTTTCTTT
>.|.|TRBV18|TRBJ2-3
CASSPTDMGTDTQYF
TGTGCCAGCTCACCAACAGATATGGGCACAGATACGCAGTATTTT
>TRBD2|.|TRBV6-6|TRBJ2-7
CASSYFRTSEQYF
TGTGCCAGCAGTTACTTTCGGACTAGCGAGCAGTACTTC
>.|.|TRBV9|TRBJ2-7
CASSVDHGIYEQYF
TGTGCCAGCAGCGTAGACCACGGAATCTACGAGCAGTACTTC
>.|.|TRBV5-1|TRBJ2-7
CASSLVAGAYEQYF
TGCGCCAGCAGCTTGGTTGCGGGTGCGTACGAGCAGTACTTC
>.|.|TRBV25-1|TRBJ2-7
CASSDGHFYEQYF
TGTGCCAGCAGTGATGGGCATTTCTACGAGCAGTACTTC
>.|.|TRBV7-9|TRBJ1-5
CASSLGGGNQPQHF
TGTGCCAGCAGCTTAGGAGGGGGGAATCAGCCCCAGCATTTT
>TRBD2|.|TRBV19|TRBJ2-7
CASSDSGLSYEQYF
TGTGCCAGTAGTGATAGCGGGCTCTCCTACGAGCAGTACTTC
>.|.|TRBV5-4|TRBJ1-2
CASSLGRTNYGYTF
TGTGCCAGCAGCTTGGGCAGGACTAACTATGGCTACACCTTC
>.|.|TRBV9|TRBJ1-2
CASSVDQNYGYTF
TGTGCCAGCAGCGTAGACCAGAACTATGGCTACACCTTC
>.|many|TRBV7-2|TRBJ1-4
CASSLGGPVNEKLFF
TGTGCCAGCAGCTTAGGAGGACCGGTTAATGAAAAACTGTTTTTT
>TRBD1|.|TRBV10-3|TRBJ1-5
CAISGGQGGNQPQHF
TGTGCCATCAGCGGGGGACAGGGGGGGAATCAGCCCCAGCATTTT
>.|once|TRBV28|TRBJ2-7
CASTPRTPGAYEQYF
TGTGCCAGCACCCCCCGGACCCCAGGGGCCTACGAGCAGTACTTC
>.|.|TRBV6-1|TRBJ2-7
CASSEVEGWGEQYF
TGTGCCAGCAGTGAAGTAGAGGGGTGGGGCGAGCAGTACTTC
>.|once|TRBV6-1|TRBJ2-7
CASSEGPYGQYF
TGTGCCAGCAGTGAAGGACCTTACGGGCAGTACTTC
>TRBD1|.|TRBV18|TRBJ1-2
CASSQGQDYGYTF
TGTGCCAGCTCGCAAGGACAGGACTATGGCTACACCTTC
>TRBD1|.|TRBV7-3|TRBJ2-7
CASSLEGTGAYEQYF
TGTGCCAGCAGCCTCGAGGGGACAGGGGCGTACGAGCAGTACTTC
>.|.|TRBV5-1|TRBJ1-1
CASSLDPGMNTEAFF
TGCGCCAGCAGCTTGGATCCGGGGATGAACACTGAAGCTTTCTTT
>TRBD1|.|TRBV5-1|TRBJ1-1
CASSNQGASSEAFF
TGCGCCAGCAGCAACCAGGGGGCATCTTCTGAAGCTTTCTTT
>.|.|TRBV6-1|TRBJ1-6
CASSEQGDSPLHF
TGTGCCAGCAGTGAACAGGGTGATTCACCCCTCCACTTT
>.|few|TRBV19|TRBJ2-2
CASSIQANSGELFF
TGTGCCAGTAGTATTCAGGCGAATAGCGGGGAGCTGTTTTTT
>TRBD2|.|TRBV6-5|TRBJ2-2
CASGGGHGGELFF
TGTGCCAGCGGGGGAGGGCACGGCGGGGAGCTGTTTTTT
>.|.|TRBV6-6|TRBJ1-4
CATVGTGEKLFF
TGTGCCACCGTCGGGACGGGTGAAAAACTGTTTTTT
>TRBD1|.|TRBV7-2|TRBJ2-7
CASTEDRGRPEQYF
TGTGCCAGCACCGAGGACAGGGGACGGCCCGAGCAGTACTTC
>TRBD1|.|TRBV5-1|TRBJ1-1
CASSLSGTGGGSEAFF
TGCGCCAGCAGCCTCTCAGGGACAGGGGGCGGCTCTGAAGCTTTCTTT
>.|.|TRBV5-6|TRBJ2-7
CASSLVGGGRYEQYF
TGTGCCAGCAGCTTGGTCGGAGGGGGTCGCTACGAGCAGTACTTC
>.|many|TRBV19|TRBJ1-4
CASSPISTGKLFF
TGTGCCAGTAGTCCCATTTCAACGGGGAAACTGTTTTTT
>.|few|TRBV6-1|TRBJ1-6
CASSDQGGNNSPLHF
TGTGCCAGCAGTGATCAGGGAGGTAATAATTCACCCCTCCACTTT
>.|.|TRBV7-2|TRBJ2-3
CASSLAHRGADTQYF
TGTGCCAGCAGCTTAGCACACCGAGGGGCAGATACGCAGTATTTT
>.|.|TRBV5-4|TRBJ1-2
CASSRGEVTNYGYTF
TGTGCCAGCAGCCGCGGGGAGGTGACAAACTATGGCTACACCTTC
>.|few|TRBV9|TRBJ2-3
CASSILERGEITDTQYF
TGTGCCAGCAGCATACTCGAGCGCGGAGAGATCACAGATACGCAGTATTTT
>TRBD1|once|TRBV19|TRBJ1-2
CASSIRGQGASGYTF
TGTGCCAGTAGTATCCGGGGGCAGGGGGCTTCTGGCTACACCTTC
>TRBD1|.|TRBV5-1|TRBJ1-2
CASSLGTGIYGYTF
TGCGCCAGCAGCCTAGGGACAGGGATTTATGGCTACACCTTC
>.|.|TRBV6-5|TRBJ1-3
CASMEAGNTIYF
TGTGCCAGCATGGAGGCTGGAAACACCATATATTTT
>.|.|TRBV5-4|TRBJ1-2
CASSLETGSLDGYTF
TGTGCCAGCAGCTTAGAAACCGGGAGTTTAGATGGCTACACCTTC
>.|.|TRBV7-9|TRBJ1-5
CASSLEVAQPQHF
TGTGCCAGCAGCTTAGAGGTGGCGCAGCCCCAGCATTTT
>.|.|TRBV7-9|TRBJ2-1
CASSLFQDVNNEQFF
TGTGCTAGCAGCTTATTCCAGGACGTAAACAATGAGCAGTTCTTC
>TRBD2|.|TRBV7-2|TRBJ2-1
CASTGGLAGLNEQFF
TGTGCCAGCACGGGGGGGCTAGCGGGACTTAATGAGCAGTTCTTC
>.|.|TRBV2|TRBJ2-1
CASSEMRLELTYNEQFF
TGTGCCAGCAGTGAAATGAGACTAGAACTCACCTACAATGAGCAGTTCTTC